This T cell receptor (beta chain) was observed in a study of T cell responses to AZD1222 COVID-19 vaccine (dated by TCRdb to the early 2020s). Study-wide context: AZD1222 recipients whose second dose came at about 4 weeks and those whose second dose came at about 12 weeks were combined into one group, since spike-specific TCR depth and breadth did not differ between the two schedules. TCR sequencing covered more than 230 trial participants: roughly 200 given two doses of AZD1222 and 26 given two doses of MenACWY control vaccine. Trial participants were enrolled into age subgroups of 18-55, 56-69 and 70-plus years, which contained 148, 28 and 57 TCR-sequenced participants, respectively.

Study-wide conclusions, independent of this receptor: Nearly half of unique spike-specific TCRs reportedly recognized epitopes outside regions mutated in the B.1.351 and B.1.1.7 variants. Participants were mostly white British, with more females than males. The authors suggested clonal diversity may have been underestimated. No day 14 peak-response samples were available, so repertoires were characterized only after the peak T cell response. Conclusions about previously exposed vaccinees were limited because only six or seven AZD1222 recipients were SARS-CoV-2 seropositive at baseline. Spike-specific TCR breadth and depth rose significantly after two AZD1222 doses compared with day 0 and with MenACWY recipients. The vaccine-associated CD4 TCRs covered the entire spike protein, and the dominant responses fell in regions 160-218 and 743-854. The 56-69-year group was small, and its depth increase did not reach significance, likely because of low power.

This specimen's time point label, interpreted: baseline before first vaccination. Vaccinee samples were obtained from the UK trials COV001 and COV002, which included a single-blind randomized controlled phase 2/3 trial of AZD1222 (ChAdOx1 nCoV-19) in healthy adults. Trial participant PBMC samples were collected at day 0 and day 28 after the second dose for TCRbeta chain sequencing. Comments on this clone: The clone's antigen remains unknown. Base qualities were left out, and no much larger clone turns up one base away.

The CDR3 regions of human TCRbeta chains were analyzed by immunosequencing. The original pipeline was this. TCRs in the repertoires were matched against a reference library of SARS-CoV-2-specific TCRs that had been generated with the MIRA antigen-specificity platform. Breadth meant the fraction of unique TCRs that were SARS-CoV-2-associated, whereas depth meant the fraction of total T cells that were SARS-CoV-2-associated. Using the MIRA data, every spike-specific TCR was mapped to the spike region that the TCR reacted to and assigned to either a CD4 or a CD8 class. Log10-transformed breadth and depth values were compared by one-way ANOVA with Sidak's multiple comparisons tests. As stored in TCRdb, this immuneACCESS dataset retains in-frame rearrangements with V and J assigned. A fraction of the clones does not appear; measured against another copy, unresolved V genes explain less than half of the discrepancy, and the remainder lacks a known reason. The DNA gave D and trimming, while V, J and clone size come from that table. This sample is represented by approximately 130,000 clones; roughly nine tenths of them were singletons. Clones ranked in the top ten supply roughly 5.7% of the sample.

This TCR was sampled from an adult in good health. The sequencing here drew on peripheral blood, taken on day 0 of AZD1222 vaccination.

The CDR3 sequence is CASSYSGQNTGEQYF. Read as DNA, the sequence is TGTGCCAGCTCATATTCTGGGCAGAATACGGGGGAGCAGTACTTC. The chain uses TRBV18 and TRBJ2-7; TRBD2 could be the D gene, as 5 bases match. Reading the germline V gene gives CDR1 KGHSH and CDR2 LQKENI. V is shortened by 5 bases, J by 7 bases, and the region joining them spans 21 bases. The CDR3 numbers 15 residues from cysteine through phenylalanine. The entry retains the CDR3 DNA only, 45 bases that are in frame from base 1.